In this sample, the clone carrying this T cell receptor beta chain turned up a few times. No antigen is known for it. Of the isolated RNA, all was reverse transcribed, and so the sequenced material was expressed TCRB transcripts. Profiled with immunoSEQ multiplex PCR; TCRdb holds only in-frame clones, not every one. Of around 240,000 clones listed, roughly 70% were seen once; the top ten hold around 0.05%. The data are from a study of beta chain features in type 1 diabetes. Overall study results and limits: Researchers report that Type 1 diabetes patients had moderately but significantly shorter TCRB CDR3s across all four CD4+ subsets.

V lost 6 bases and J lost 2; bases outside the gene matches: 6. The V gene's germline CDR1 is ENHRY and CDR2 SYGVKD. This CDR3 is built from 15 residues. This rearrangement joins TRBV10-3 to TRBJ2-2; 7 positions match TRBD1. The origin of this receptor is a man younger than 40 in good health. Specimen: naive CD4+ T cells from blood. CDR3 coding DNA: TGTGCCATCAGAGCTTGGGACAGTAACACCGGGGAGCTGTTTTTT. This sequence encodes CAIRAWDSNTGELFF.